Listed here are 27 T cell receptor beta chains from one sample, sequenced in a study of shared clonotypes between healthy human individuals. Sequencing used immunoSEQ multiplex PCR; TCRdb keeps in-frame clones, though not all of them. Of millions of clones listed, 90% to 95% are singletons. The material sequenced was naive CD4+ T cells sorted from blood. The subset: CD45RA+ positively selected. The receptor set was obtained from a man aged 18 to 30 in good health.

The chain employs TRBV27 and TRBJ2-2; TRBD2 matches at 13 bases. Trimming cost V 4 bases and J 0 bases; bases outside gene matches: 8. Germline V gene lookup returns CDR1 MNHEY and CDR2 SMNVEV (reference sequence). The CDR3 has 19 amino acids. CDR3: CASSSSRTSGRANTGELFF. Written as DNA, the CDR3 is TGTGCCAGCAGTTCCTCCCGGACTAGCGGGAGAGCGAACACCGGGGAGCTGTTTTTT.

The chain recombines TRBV19 with TRBJ1-1; D call uncertain. This CDR3 is 15 amino acids long. Germline CDR1 is LNHDA and CDR2 is SQIVND (reference sequence). The V gene lost 5 bases and the J gene lost 0 bases, with 13 bases spanning the gap. In DNA, the CDR3 is TGTGCCAGTAGTCCTCTGAGCTCAATGAACACTGAAGCTTTCTTT. It translates to CASSPLSSMNTEAFF.

The V and J genes are TRBV5-1 and TRBJ2-7; weak D call: TRBD2 (5 bases). The ends were cut back, 4 bases at V and 7 bases at J, with 24 bases in the middle. The CDR3 has 16 amino acids. Germline V gene sequence: CDR1 SGHRS, CDR2 YFSETQ. CDR3 protein: CASSPKLGRSSREQYF. The CDR3 DNA reads TGCGCCAGCAGCCCCAAGTTGGGGAGATCTTCGAGAGAGCAGTACTTC.

This clone has just one count. This chain connects TRBV6-5 to TRBJ2-1, with D perhaps being TRBD1 or TRBD2 (5 bases each). CDR1 and CDR2 (germline): MNHEY, SVGAGI. The CDR3 contains 15 residues. V dropped 5 bases and J dropped 9 bases, with 20 bases sitting between them. The DNA for the CDR3 is TGTGCCAGCAGTCGCGACCTTCGGGGCGTGGCTGAGCAGTTCTTC. Amino acids: CASSRDLRGVAEQFF.

The gene calls are TRBV12-5 and TRBJ1-1; D is ambiguous. V lost 8 bases, J lost 4 bases, and 8 bases lay in between. CDR1 and CDR2 from the germline V gene are LGHNT and FRNRAP. The CDR3 is 11 residues long. The CDR3, as DNA: TGTGCTAGTTTTTTGGTCACTGAAGCTTTCTTT. It codes for CASFLVTEAFF.

The gene calls are TRBV7-2 and TRBJ2-7; D perhaps matches TRBD1 (6 bases). With 1 base removed from V and 0 bases from J, the gap between germline ends came to 7 bases. CDR1 SGHTA and CDR2 FQGNSA come from the germline V gene. The length of the CDR3 is 14 residues. The CDR3 protein is CASSLGDTSYEQYF. The DNA for the CDR3 is TGTGCCAGCAGCTTAGGGGACACCTCCTACGAGCAGTACTTC.

Comments on this clone: This sample also contains other DNA sequences that code for the same CDR3. This rearrangement joins TRBV30 to TRBJ2-5; TRBD1 is a possible D gene (8 bases). V gave up 0 bases and J gave up 5 bases, with 10 bases separating them. Looked up from germline, CDR1 is GTSNPN and CDR2 is SVGIG (reference sequence). This CDR3 spans 13 amino acids. The CDR3 nucleotides are TGTGCCTGGAGTGTACAGGGGGGGGAGACCCAGTACTTC. It yields the protein CAWSVQGGETQYF.

The chain has TRBV10-3 and TRBJ2-1, with TRBD1 as a possible D gene (5 bases). The CDR3 runs 15 residues. CDR1 ENHRY and CDR2 SYGVKD come from the germline V gene. The V end lost 2 bases, the J end lost 0 bases, and 8 bases lay between the germline ends. This CDR3 is CAISERGSSYNEQFF. In DNA, the CDR3 is TGTGCCATCAGTGAGAGGGGAAGCTCCTACAATGAGCAGTTCTTC.

The chain links TRBV4-1 to TRBJ2-7, with 7 bases matching TRBD1. The germline V gene encodes CDR1 MGHRA and CDR2 YSYEKL. CDR3 length: 15 amino acids. V shed 4 bases and J 5 bases; nucleotides not matched to a gene: 11. The CDR3 DNA is TGCGCCAGCAGCCTCACCGCGACAGGGTTAGACGAGCAGTACTTC. Its protein product is CASSLTATGLDEQYF.

The V call is TRBV4-1, the J call TRBJ2-7; 7 bases are shared with TRBD1. V gave up 3 bases and J gave up 7 bases; unmatched junction bases: 9. Germline V gene data show CDR1 as MGHRA and CDR2 as YSYEKL. This CDR3 is 14 amino acids long. CDR3: CASSHRGGLKEQYF. CDR3 nucleotide sequence: TGCGCCAGCAGCCACAGAGGGGGCCTTAAGGAGCAGTACTTC.

This clone occurred once. V gene TRBV4-1 combines with J gene TRBJ2-3; 10 bases are shared with TRBD1. The CDR3 is 17 residues long. Germline-derived CDR1 and CDR2 are MGHRA and YSYEKL. The V segment lost 0 bases and the J segment 3 bases; nucleotides outside the gene matches: 6. DNA of the CDR3: TGCGCCAGCAGCCAAGAGAGGACAGGGGGAATAACAGATACGCAGTATTTT. Its protein is CASSQERTGGITDTQYF.

The V and J genes are TRBV4-1 and TRBJ2-7, with 9 nucleotides matching TRBD1. There are 14 residues in the CDR3. In germline, CDR1 is MGHRA, CDR2 YSYEKL. V lost 3 bases, J lost 3 bases, and 3 bases stayed unmatched. The CDR3 loop is CASSHSDRGYEQYF. The CDR3 DNA reads TGCGCCAGCAGCCACTCGGACAGGGGCTACGAGCAGTACTTC.

J is TRBJ2-3 and V is TRBV4-3; 8 bases line up with TRBD2. The V gene end was trimmed by 1 base and the J gene end by 0 bases; junction bases not matched to a gene: 3. This CDR3 has 16 amino acids. CDR1 is LGHNA and CDR2 is YSLEER in the germline V gene. CDR3 sequence: CASSQVLADSTDTQYF. Here the CDR3 DNA reads TGCGCCAGCAGCCAAGTACTAGCGGATAGCACAGATACGCAGTATTTT.

The V and J genes are TRBV28 and TRBJ1-5, with a tentative D call TRBD1 (6 bases). Germline V lookup: CDR1 MDHEN, CDR2 SYDVKM. The V gene lost 11 bases and the J gene lost 6 bases, with 23 bases spanning the gap. The CDR3 has 15 amino acids. The CDR3 is CAAAGASQGSQPQHF. The CDR3 DNA reads as TGTGCCGCAGCAGGGGCCTCGCAGGGCAGTCAGCCCCAGCATTTT.

Written as DNA, the CDR3 is TGTGCCAGCACCTTGGGGGGGGGAACTAATGAAAAACTGTTTTTT. It encodes CASTLGGGTNEKLFF. The V and J genes are TRBV9 and TRBJ1-4, with a weak D call TRBD1 (5 bases). CDR3 length equals 15 residues. The V and J ends lost 6 bases and 1 base respectively, with 13 bases between them. Germline lookup yields CDR1 SGDLS and CDR2 YYNGEE. Variable domain in full (rest from reference TRBV9 and TRBJ1-4): DSGVTQTPKHLITATGQRVTLRCSPRSGDLSVYWYQQSLDQGLQFLIQYYNGEERAKGNILERFSAQQFPDLHSELNLSSLELGDSALYFCASTLGGGTNEKLFFGSGTQLSVL.

The genes are TRBV6-5 and TRBJ2-7, with TRBD2 matching 9 bases. This CDR3 spans 13 amino acids. Germline V gene sequence: CDR1 MNHEY, CDR2 SVGAGI. The V segment lost 8 bases and the J segment 9 bases; nucleotides outside the gene matches: 11. CDR3 region: CASVGTSLSVQYF. CDR3 nucleotide sequence: TGTGCCAGCGTAGGGACTAGCCTCTCTGTGCAGTACTTC.

The count of this clone is one. The V and J genes are TRBV4-1 and TRBJ2-5, with 7 bases aligning to TRBD2. Losses at the gene ends were 3 bases for V and 4 bases for J; bases not matched to a gene: 11. The germline V gene encodes CDR1 MGHRA and CDR2 YSYEKL. This CDR3 has 16 residues. CDR3 sequence: CASSHELAWGGETQYF. DNA of the CDR3: TGCGCCAGCAGCCATGAACTAGCGTGGGGGGGAGAGACCCAGTACTTC.

This clone was seen only once. This rearrangement joins TRBV21-1 to TRBJ2-7. TRBV21-1 is marked as a pseudogene. The CDR3 runs 15 residues. Here the CDR3 reads CASSKGRDPSYEQYF. The CDR3 nucleotides are TGTGCCAGCAGCAAAGGAAGGGACCCATCCTACGAGCAGTACTTC.

This sequence joins TRBV10-3 and TRBJ1-2; D is undetermined. V gave up 3 bases and J gave up 6 bases, with 11 bases separating them. The CDR3 is 13 amino acids. Germline assignment: CDR1 ENHRY and CDR2 SYGVKD. The CDR3 DNA is TGTGCCATCAGTGATACTACTTTAGATGGCTACACCTTC. Translating gives CAISDTTLDGYTF.

The V call is TRBV5-1, the J call TRBJ2-7, with a tentative D call TRBD1 (6 bases). This CDR3 region has 15 residues. Germline V gene sequence: CDR1 SGHRS, CDR2 YFSETQ. V shed 2 bases and J shed 1 base, with 13 bases lying between them. CDR3 nucleotides: TGCGCCAGCAGCTTAGGGGCAGGGGTATCCTACGAGCAGTACTTC. Amino acids: CASSLGAGVSYEQYF.

As regards this clone: Different DNA sequences within this sample yield the same CDR3. This sequence joins TRBV7-9 and TRBJ2-3; D not resolved. Trimming left V 6 bases short and J 2 bases short, with 3 bases between. The CDR3 has 11 residues. From germline, CDR1 is SEHNR and CDR2 FQNEAQ (reference sequence). CDR3 protein: CASSFTDTQYF. CDR3 in DNA: TGTGCCAGCAGTTTCACAGATACGCAGTATTTT.

This clone was picked up one time. This chain connects TRBV14 to TRBJ2-5; D is unclear. Germline values: CDR1 SGHDN, CDR2 FVKESK. Deletions cut 3 bases from V and 8 bases from J, with 16 bases between. CDR3 size: 14 residues. CDR3 DNA sequence: TGTGCCAGCAGCCAGGCCTTGACTGGGGAAACCCAGTACTTC. This encodes CASSQALTGETQYF.

The chain joins TRBV2 to TRBJ2-5; D remains ambiguous. The last part of the DNA fits TRBJ2-7 better; the J call may be wrong. CDR1 and CDR2 (germline): SNHLY, FYNNEI. This CDR3 spans 11 amino acids. For the CDR3, the DNA is TGTGCCAGCAGTTACAGCTACGAGCAGTACTTC. Its protein product is CASSYSYEQYF.

The CDR3 loop is CASSLIREETQYF. In nucleotides, the CDR3 is TGTGCCAGCAGCTTAATCAGGGAGGAGACCCAGTACTTC. The chain couples TRBV11-2 to TRBJ2-5; either TRBD1 or TRBD2 may fit D (5 bases each). The CDR3 contains 13 residues. In germline, CDR1 is SGHAT, CDR2 FQNNGV. V was pared by 2 bases and J by 5 bases, with 9 bases between.

To note about this clone: The same CDR3 can be traced to other DNA sequences in this sample. The rearrangement uses TRBV19 and TRBJ1-5; the D gene is possibly TRBD1 (5 bases). This CDR3 has 13 amino acids. Germline CDR1 reads LNHDA; CDR2 reads SQIVND (reference sequence). The V end was cut by 3 bases, the J end by 7 bases, with 10 bases between. The CDR3 loop is CASSMQGGQPQHF. The CDR3 bases are TGTGCCAGTAGTATGCAGGGCGGACAGCCCCAGCATTTT.

This chain connects TRBV30 to TRBJ2-3, with 7 positions matching TRBD1. The CDR3 runs 13 residues. J lost 2 bases, V lost 7 bases, and 6 bases had no gene match. In germline, CDR1 is GTSNPN, CDR2 SVGIG (reference sequence). CDR3 DNA sequence: TGTGCCTTGACGGGACAGATCACAGATACGCAGTATTTT. This translates into CALTGQITDTQYF.

The rearrangement uses TRBV28 and TRBJ2-7; D tentatively reads TRBD1 or TRBD2 (5 bases each). The germline V gene encodes CDR1 MDHEN and CDR2 SYDVKM. V lost 5 bases to trimming and J lost 1 base, with 15 bases between them. The CDR3 covers 15 residues. The CDR3: CASSRPGPESYEQYF. CDR3 DNA sequence: TGTGCCAGCAGTCGACCGGGACCGGAGTCCTACGAGCAGTACTTC.